These T cell receptor beta chains were read from a single sample in a study of shared clonotypes between healthy human individuals. Using immunoSEQ multiplex PCR, the repertoire was profiled, and TCRdb retains in-frame clones only, with some absent. The sample shows 2 million to 3 million clones, roughly 93% of them seen only once. The specimen was naive CD4+ T cells from PBMCs. The receptors were sampled from a man in his late teens or twenties in good health. Some clones in this sample may be carry-over from other donors' samples. Both conserved end residues are part of each CDR3. The D gene is left open where the match is weak. Size values are once, few and many counts, or a class for expanded clones, and some rows have none.

clone size	D gene	V gene	J gene	CDR3 DNA	CDR3 protein
NA	NA	TRBV29-1	TRBJ2-1	TGCAGCGTTGAAGATCGTCGGAGCTCCTACAATGAGCAGTTCTTC	CSVEDRRSSYNEQFF
NA	NA	TRBV10-2	TRBJ2-7	TGCGCCAGCAGCGAGGGACTCCACTACGAGCAGTACTTC	CASSEGLHYEQYF
NA	TRBD2	TRBV7-2	TRBJ2-1	TGTGCCAGCAGCTTAGCAGCGGGAGGGGTCTACAATGAGCAGTTCTTC	CASSLAAGGVYNEQFF
NA	TRBD1	TRBV18	TRBJ2-2	TGTGCCAGCTCACCGAGAACCACAGGGGGCGCGGGCACCGGGGAGCTGTTTTTT	CASSPRTTGGAGTGELFF
NA	NA	TRBV6-5	TRBJ1-2	TGTGCCAGCAGTTACGAGGGGAAATCAACGGGCTACACCTTC	CASSYEGKSTGYTF
NA	TRBD1	TRBV6-5	TRBJ1-3	TGTGCCAGCAGCAGACAGGGGTGGACTGGAAACACCATATATTTT	CASSRQGWTGNTIYF
NA	NA	TRBV5-1	TRBJ1-1	TGCGCCAGCAGCTTGGTTGGAGAGGACACTGAAGCTTTCTTT	CASSLVGEDTEAFF
NA	TRBD1	TRBV5-8	TRBJ2-7	TGTGCCACCCTAGGGGGCGACGAGCAGTACTTC	CATLGGDEQYF
few	NA	TRBV5-1	TRBJ1-1	TGCGCCAGCAGCTTGGGACCGAACACTGAAGCTTTCTTT	CASSLGPNTEAFF
NA	TRBD1	TRBV6-1	TRBJ2-7	TGTGCCAGCAGTCACCGGGACAGAATGTACGAGCAGTACTTC	CASSHRDRMYEQYF
NA	NA	TRBV6-5	TRBJ1-3	TGTGCCAGCAGTTATTATAGGGGCGCCTCTGGAAACACCATATATTTT	CASSYYRGASGNTIYF
NA	NA	TRBV28	TRBJ1-4	TGTGCCAGCAGGACGATGACCAGTAATGAAAAACTGTTTTTT	CASRTMTSNEKLFF
NA	TRBD1	TRBV19	TRBJ1-1	TGTGCCAGTAGCCACACCCGGGACAGACTAAACACTGAAGCTTTCTTT	CASSHTRDRLNTEAFF
NA	NA	TRBV6-1	TRBJ1-2	TGTGCCAGCAGATCAGGACAGTCTGCCGACGGTGGCTACACCTTC	CASRSGQSADGGYTF
once	NA	TRBV9	TRBJ2-7	TGTGCCAGCAGTGATGACAGCTACGAGCAGTACTTC	CASSDDSYEQYF
NA	NA	TRBV11-2	TRBJ1-1	TGTGCCAGCAGCTTACAGGGAATGTACACTGAAGCTTTCTTT	CASSLQGMYTEAFF
NA	NA	TRBV30	TRBJ2-5	TGTGCCTGGAGTGAGCCCCACGTAAAGACCCAGTACTTC	CAWSEPHVKTQYF
NA	TRBD2	TRBV2	TRBJ2-5	TGTGCCAGCAGGAACAGGGTCGGGGGGGGAGAGACCCAGTACTTC	CASRNRVGGGETQYF
NA	NA	TRBV2	TRBJ2-7	TGTGCCAGCGGAGACTACGAGCAGTACTTC	CASGDYEQYF
NA	TRBD1	TRBV7-2	TRBJ2-5	TGTGCCAGCAGTCCCAGACAGGGTGGGTCCCAAGAGACCCAGTACTTC	CASSPRQGGSQETQYF